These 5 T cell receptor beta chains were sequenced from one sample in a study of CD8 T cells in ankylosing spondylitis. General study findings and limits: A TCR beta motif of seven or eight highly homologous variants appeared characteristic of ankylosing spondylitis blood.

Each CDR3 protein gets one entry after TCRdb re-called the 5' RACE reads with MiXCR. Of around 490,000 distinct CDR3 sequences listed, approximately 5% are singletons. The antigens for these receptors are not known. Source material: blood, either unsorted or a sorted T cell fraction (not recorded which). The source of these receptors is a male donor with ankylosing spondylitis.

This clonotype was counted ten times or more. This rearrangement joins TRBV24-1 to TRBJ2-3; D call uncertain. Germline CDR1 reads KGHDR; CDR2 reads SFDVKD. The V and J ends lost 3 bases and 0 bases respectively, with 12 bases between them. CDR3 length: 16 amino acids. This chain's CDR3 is CATSDLVFGSTDTQYF. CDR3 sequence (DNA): TGTGCCACCAGTGATCTGGTATTCGGCAGCACAGATACGCAGTATTTT.

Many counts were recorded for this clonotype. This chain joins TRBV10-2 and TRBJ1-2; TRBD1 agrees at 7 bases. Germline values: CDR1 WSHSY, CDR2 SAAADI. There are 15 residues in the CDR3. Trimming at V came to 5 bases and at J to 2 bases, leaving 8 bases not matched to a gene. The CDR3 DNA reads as TGCGCCAGCAGTCAAGCAGGGGGTCCGAACTATGGCTACACCTTC. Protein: CASSQAGGPNYGYTF.

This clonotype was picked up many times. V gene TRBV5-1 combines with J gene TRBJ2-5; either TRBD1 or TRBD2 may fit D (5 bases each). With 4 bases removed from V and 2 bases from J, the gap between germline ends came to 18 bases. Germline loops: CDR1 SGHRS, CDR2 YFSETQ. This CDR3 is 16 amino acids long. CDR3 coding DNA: TGCGCCAGCAGCCCCTTCGGGGCAGGGTTACAAGAGACCCAGTACTTC. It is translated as CASSPFGAGLQETQYF.

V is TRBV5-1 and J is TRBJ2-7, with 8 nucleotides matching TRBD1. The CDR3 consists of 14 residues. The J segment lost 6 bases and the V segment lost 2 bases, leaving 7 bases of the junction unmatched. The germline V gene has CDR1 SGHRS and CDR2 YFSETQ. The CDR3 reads CASSFTGQGPEQYF. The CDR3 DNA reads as TGCGCCAGCAGCTTCACCGGACAGGGACCCGAGCAGTACTTC.

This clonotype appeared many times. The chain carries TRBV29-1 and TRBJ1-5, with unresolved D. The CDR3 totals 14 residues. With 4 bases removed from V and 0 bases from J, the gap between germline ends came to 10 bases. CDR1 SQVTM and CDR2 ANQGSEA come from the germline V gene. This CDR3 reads CSVGASDSNQPQHF. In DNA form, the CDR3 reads TGCAGCGTTGGGGCCTCGGATAGCAATCAGCCCCAGCATTTT.